This T cell receptor beta chain comes out of a study of T cells in Graves' hyperthyroidism and ophthalmopathy. PBMCs were sourced from approximately 9.3 ml fresh peripheral blood. This clonotype was observed many times. RNA transcripts served as the template for amplifying TCR beta CDR3 regions. The TCR CDR3 was amplified in a first-round RT-PCR using the HTBI primer set. TCRdb fed the multiplex PCR reads into MiXCR, producing one record per CDR3 protein. Of 350,000 or so distinct CDR3 sequences in the sample, about 18% are singletons; the top ten hold about 53%. The CDR3 contains 15 residues. After removal of 0 bases from V and 14 bases from J, the junction contained 13 bases not matched to a gene. Germline-derived CDR1 and CDR2 are LGHDT and YNNKEL (reference sequence).

This sequence originates from a woman aged 45-59 years with Graves' hyperthyroidism. Sample: blood. V and J are TRBV3-1 and TRBJ2-1, with 7 bases fitting TRBD2. This CDR3 reads CASSQDFSGQRDKFF. The DNA of the CDR3 is TGTGCCAGCAGCCAAGACTTCTCGGGTCAGCGGGATAAGTTCTTC.